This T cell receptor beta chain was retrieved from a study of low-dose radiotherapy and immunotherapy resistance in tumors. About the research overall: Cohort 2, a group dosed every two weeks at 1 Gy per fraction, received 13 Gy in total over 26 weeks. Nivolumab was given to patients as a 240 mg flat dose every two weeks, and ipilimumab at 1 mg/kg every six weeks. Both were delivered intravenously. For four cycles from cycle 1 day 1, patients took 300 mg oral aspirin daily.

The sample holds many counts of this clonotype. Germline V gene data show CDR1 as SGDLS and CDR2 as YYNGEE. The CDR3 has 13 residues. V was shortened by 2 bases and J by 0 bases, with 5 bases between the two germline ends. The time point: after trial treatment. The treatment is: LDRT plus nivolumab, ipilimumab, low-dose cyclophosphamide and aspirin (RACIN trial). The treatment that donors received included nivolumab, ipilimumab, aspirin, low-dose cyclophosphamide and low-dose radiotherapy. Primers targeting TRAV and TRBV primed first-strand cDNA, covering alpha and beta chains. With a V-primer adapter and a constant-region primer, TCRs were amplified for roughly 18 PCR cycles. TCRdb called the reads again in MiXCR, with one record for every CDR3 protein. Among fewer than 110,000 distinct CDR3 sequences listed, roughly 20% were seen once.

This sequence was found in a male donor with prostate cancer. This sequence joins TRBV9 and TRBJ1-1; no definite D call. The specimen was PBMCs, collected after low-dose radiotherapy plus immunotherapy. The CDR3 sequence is CASSVLVNTEAFF. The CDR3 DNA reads TGTGCCAGCAGCGTTTTAGTGAACACTGAAGCTTTCTTT.